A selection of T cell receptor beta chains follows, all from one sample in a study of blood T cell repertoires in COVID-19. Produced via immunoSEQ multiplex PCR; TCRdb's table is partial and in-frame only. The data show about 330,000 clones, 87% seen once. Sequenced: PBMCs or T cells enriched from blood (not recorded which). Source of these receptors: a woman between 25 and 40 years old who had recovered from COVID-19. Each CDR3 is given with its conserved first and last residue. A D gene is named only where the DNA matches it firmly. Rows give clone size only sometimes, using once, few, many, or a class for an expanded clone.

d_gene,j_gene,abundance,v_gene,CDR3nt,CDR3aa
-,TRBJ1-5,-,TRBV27,TGTGCCAGCAGTTTTGGAACAGGCAATCAGCCCCAGCATTTT,CASSFGTGNQPQHF
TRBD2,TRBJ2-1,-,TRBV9,TGTGCCAGCAGCGTGAGTAGCGGGGTGTACAATGAGCAGTTCTTC,CASSVSSGVYNEQFF
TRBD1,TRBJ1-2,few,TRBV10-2,TGCGCCAGCAGTGAGTCGATAACAGGGGTTCACGATGGCTACACCTTC,CASSESITGVHDGYTF
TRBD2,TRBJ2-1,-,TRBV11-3,TGTGCCAGCAGCTTAAGGGCGGGGGGGACCTACAATGAGCAGTTCTTC,CASSLRAGGTYNEQFF
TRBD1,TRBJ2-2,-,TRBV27,TGTGCCAGCAGGAGGGGGCCCGCGAACACCGGGGAGCTGTTTTTT,CASRRGPANTGELFF
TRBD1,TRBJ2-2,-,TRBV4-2,TGTGCCAGCAGCCACCCTACAGGGGGCGCAAGGACCGGGGAGCTGTTTTTT,CASSHPTGGARTGELFF
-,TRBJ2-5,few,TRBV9,TGTGCCAGCAGCGTACTAACAGGGATCGAAGAGACCCAGTACTTC,CASSVLTGIEETQYF
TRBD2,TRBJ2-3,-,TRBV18,TGTGCCAGCTCGCCGAATCCCCCGGGCGGGGGAAGCACAGATACGCAGTATTTT,CASSPNPPGGGSTDTQYF
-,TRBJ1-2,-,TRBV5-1,TGCGCCAGCAGCCGGGGAGTTGATGGCTACACCTTC,CASSRGVDGYTF
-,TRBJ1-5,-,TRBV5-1,TGCGCCAGCAGCTGGGGGCCGAATGGCAATCAGCCCCAGCATTTT,CASSWGPNGNQPQHF
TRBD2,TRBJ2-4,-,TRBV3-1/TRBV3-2,TGTGCCAGCAGCGCCGGGACTAGCGGGGGGTATCCCAAAAACATTCAGTACTTC,CASSAGTSGGYPKNIQYF